Following are 15 T cell receptor beta chains from one sample sequenced in a study of hypomethylating agent response in myelodysplastic syndrome. TCRdb's table, derived via immunoSEQ multiplex PCR, lists solely in-frame clones and lacks some. The profile shows about 5,400 clones, 88% of them singletons. This specimen consisted of bone marrow, obtained before or after starting hypomethylating agent treatment for myelodysplastic syndrome (not recorded which). All receptors derive from a human donor with myelodysplastic syndrome.

The chain links TRBV4-2 to TRBJ2-2; no clear D. CDR1 and CDR2 from the germline V gene are LGHNA and YNFKEQ. There are 15 residues in the CDR3. V was pared by 0 bases and J by 6 bases, with 11 bases between. This CDR3 reads CASSQDQRAAGELFF. CDR3 nucleotides: TGTGCCAGCAGCCAAGATCAACGGGCGGCCGGGGAGCTGTTTTTT.

This chain links TRBV6-1 with TRBJ2-7; tentatively, D is TRBD2 (6 bases). Trimming shortened V by 2 bases and J by 5 bases, and 22 bases separated the two germline ends. Germline V CDR1 and CDR2: MNHNS, SASEGT. The CDR3 spans 17 residues. The CDR3, as DNA: TGTGCCAGCAGTGAACGGGCGAAGGGCCTCGGGGGAAACGAGCAGTACTTC. Translated, it gives CASSERAKGLGGNEQYF.

The CDR3 is CASRGASGKLFF. The CDR3 nucleotides read TGTGCCAGCAGAGGGGCCTCCGGAAAACTGTTTTTT. The chain links TRBV25-1 to TRBJ1-4; TRBD1 might be the D (5 bases). The V gene lost 6 bases and the J gene lost 10 bases, with 12 bases spanning the gap. Germline assignment: CDR1 MGHDK and CDR2 SYGVNS. CDR3 length equals 12 residues.

The chain joins TRBV5-1 to TRBJ1-6; D is unresolved. Trimming pared 5 bases from V and 8 bases from J, leaving 11 bases between. The CDR3 has 13 amino acids. Per the germline V gene, CDR1 is SGHRS and CDR2 is YFSETQ. CDR3 loop: CASRALGYSPLHF. The DNA for the CDR3 is TGCGCCAGCAGGGCACTGGGGTATTCACCCCTCCACTTT. Variable domain in full (rest from reference TRBV5-1 and TRBJ1-6): KAGVTQTPRYLIKTRGQQVTLSCSPISGHRSVSWYQQTPGQGLQFLFEYFSETQRNKGNFPGRFSGRQFSNSRSEMNVSTLELGDSALYLCASRALGYSPLHFGNGTRLTVT.

The V and J genes are TRBV12-5 and TRBJ2-1, with 8 bases matching TRBD1. Unmatched junction bases numbered 5, after V lost 5 bases and J lost 5 bases. The CDR3 sequence is 14 residues long. CDR1 and CDR2 (germline): LGHNT, FRNRAP. CDR3 bases: TGTGCTAGTGGTCCCCCGACAGGGGACAATGAGCAGTTCTTC. Residues: CASGPPTGDNEQFF.

V gene TRBV5-1 combines with J gene TRBJ1-4; D is undetermined. CDR1 SGHRS and CDR2 YFSETQ come from the germline V gene. This CDR3 is built from 14 residues. Trimming cost V 0 bases and J 4 bases, with 7 bases left between them. In nucleotides, the CDR3 is TGCGCCAGCAGCTTGGGGGTCGATAATGAAAAACTGTTTTTT. This gives the protein CASSLGVDNEKLFF.

The V gene is TRBV5-6, the J gene TRBJ2-4; D is unclear. Germline V gene data show CDR1 as SGHDT and CDR2 as YYEEEE. The CDR3 covers 17 residues. V was cut by 0 bases and J by 0 bases, with 13 bases left in between. Here the CDR3 DNA reads TGTGCCAGCAGCTTGGGGGAACTCAGGCTAGCCAAAAACATTCAGTACTTC. This sequence encodes CASSLGELRLAKNIQYF. Looking up the rest from reference TRBV5-6 and TRBJ2-4 gives the full variable domain: DAGVTQSPTHLIKTRGQQVTLRCSPKSGHDTVSWYQQALGQGPQFIFQYYEEEERQRGNFPDRFSGHQFPNYSSELNVNALLLGDSALYLCASSLGELRLAKNIQYFGAGTRLSVL.

The rearrangement uses TRBV29-1 and TRBJ2-7, with a tentative D call TRBD2 (5 bases). The CDR3 runs 13 residues. Trimming shortened V by 6 bases and J by 3 bases, and 15 bases separated the two germline ends. In germline, CDR1 is SQVTM, CDR2 ANQGSEA. In nucleotides, the CDR3 is TGCAGCGTGAGGACTGAGGATAGCTACGAGCAGTACGTC. Translation gives CSVRTEDSYEQYV.

The chain has TRBV10-3 and TRBJ1-2; no definite D call. Germline assignment: CDR1 ENHRY and CDR2 SYGVKD. CDR3 length equals 13 residues. V lost 2 bases to trimming and J lost 8 bases, with 12 bases between them. The CDR3 nucleotides are TGTGCCATCAGTGAGGTTACATGGAAGGGCTACACCTTC. Residues: CAISEVTWKGYTF.

The rearrangement joins TRBV4-1 to TRBJ1-1; D call uncertain. The CDR3 runs 14 residues. Trimming shortened V by 4 bases and J by 1 base, and 10 bases separated the two germline ends. CDR1 MGHRA and CDR2 YSYEKL come from the germline V gene. DNA of the CDR3: TGCGCCAGCAGCCGAGCTGAAGGGAACACTGAAGCTTTCTTT. This translates into CASSRAEGNTEAFF.

The chain has TRBV9 and TRBJ2-1; 10 bases line up with TRBD2. The trim removed 4 bases at V and 9 bases at J, leaving 1 base unmatched. CDR1 and CDR2 from the germline V gene are SGDLS and YYNGEE. The CDR3 totals 12 residues. CDR3 in DNA: TGTGCCAGCAGCCCTAGCGGGGGTGAGCAGTTCTTC. Amino acids: CASSPSGGEQFF.

The chain is built from TRBV27 and TRBJ1-2; 8 nucleotides match TRBD1. Per the germline V gene, CDR1 is MNHEY and CDR2 is SMNVEV (reference sequence). The CDR3 loop spans 14 amino acids. The V and J ends lost 6 bases and 4 bases, in that order; junction bases with no gene match: 7. The CDR3 DNA is TGTGCCAGCAGCCTCGGTCAGGGGGCCTATGGCTACACCTTC. Encoded protein: CASSLGQGAYGYTF.

Turning to this clone: An end of the junction does not agree with germline; a read error may underlie this. The rearrangement uses TRBV4-2 and TRBJ2-7; perhaps TRBD2 as D (6 bases). Germline V lookup: CDR1 LGHNA, CDR2 YNFKEQ. This CDR3 contains 15 residues. Here the CDR3 DNA reads TGTGCCAGCAGCCAAGAAAGGGCTAGCGCGGCGTCCCTTTCCTTC. This gives the protein CASSQERASAASLSF.

The chain links TRBV5-1 to TRBJ2-3; TRBD1 matches 7 bases. The junction had 3 bases not matched to a gene; V was cut back by 0 bases and J by 2 bases. This CDR3 comprises 15 residues. Germline loops: CDR1 SGHRS, CDR2 YFSETQ. The CDR3 reads CASSLEGAYTDTQYF. The CDR3 DNA reads as TGCGCCAGCAGCTTGGAGGGGGCCTACACAGATACGCAGTATTTT.

The genes are TRBV10-2 and TRBJ2-3; no clear D gene. Germline V gives CDR1 WSHSY, CDR2 SAAADI. The germline V and J ends were trimmed by 6 bases and 0 bases, with 10 bases remaining between them. The CDR3 length is 14 residues. The CDR3 loop reads CASRGRPSTDTQYF. The CDR3 DNA reads as TGCGCCAGCAGAGGCAGGCCTAGCACAGATACGCAGTATTTT.